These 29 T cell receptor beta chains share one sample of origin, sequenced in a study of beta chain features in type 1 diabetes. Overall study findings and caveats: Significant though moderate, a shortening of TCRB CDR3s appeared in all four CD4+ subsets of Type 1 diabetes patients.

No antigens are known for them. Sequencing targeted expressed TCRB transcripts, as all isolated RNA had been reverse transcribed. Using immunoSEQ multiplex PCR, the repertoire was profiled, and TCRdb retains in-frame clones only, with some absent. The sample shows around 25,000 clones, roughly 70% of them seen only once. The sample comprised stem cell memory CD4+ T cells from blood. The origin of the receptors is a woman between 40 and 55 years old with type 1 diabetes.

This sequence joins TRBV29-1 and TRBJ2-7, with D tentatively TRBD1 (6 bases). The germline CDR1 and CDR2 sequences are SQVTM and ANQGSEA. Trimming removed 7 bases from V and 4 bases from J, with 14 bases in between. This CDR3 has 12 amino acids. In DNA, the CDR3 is TGCAGCGCTTTAGGACAGACTTACGAGCAGTACTTC. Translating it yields CSALGQTYEQYF.

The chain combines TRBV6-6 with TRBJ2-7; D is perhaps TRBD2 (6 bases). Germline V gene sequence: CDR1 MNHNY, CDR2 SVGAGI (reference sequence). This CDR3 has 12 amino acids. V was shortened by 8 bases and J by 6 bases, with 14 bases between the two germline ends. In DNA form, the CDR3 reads TGTGCCAGCGGGGAGGACGTCTCCGAGCAGTACTTC. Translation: CASGEDVSEQYF.

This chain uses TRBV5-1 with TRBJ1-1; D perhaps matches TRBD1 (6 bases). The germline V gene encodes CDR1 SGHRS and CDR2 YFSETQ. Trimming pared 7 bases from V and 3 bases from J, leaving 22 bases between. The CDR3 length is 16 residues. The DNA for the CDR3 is TGCGCCAGCTATGAGACAGGTTCGGCCGGGGACACTGAAGCTTTCTTT. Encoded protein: CASYETGSAGDTEAFF.

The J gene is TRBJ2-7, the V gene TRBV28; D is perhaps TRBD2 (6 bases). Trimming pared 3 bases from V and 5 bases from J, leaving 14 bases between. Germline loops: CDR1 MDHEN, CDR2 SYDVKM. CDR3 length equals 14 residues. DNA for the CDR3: TGTGCCAGCAGTTTGGGGGGAAGGGGCGACGAGCAGTACTTC. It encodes CASSLGGRGDEQYF.

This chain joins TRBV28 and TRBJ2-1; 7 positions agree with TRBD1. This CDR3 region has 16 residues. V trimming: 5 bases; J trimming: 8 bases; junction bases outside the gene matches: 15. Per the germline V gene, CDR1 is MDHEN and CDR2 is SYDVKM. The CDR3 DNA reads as TGTGCCAGCAGTCTCCCGGGACAGTTTAATGTAGATGAGCAGTTCTTC. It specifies CASSLPGQFNVDEQFF.

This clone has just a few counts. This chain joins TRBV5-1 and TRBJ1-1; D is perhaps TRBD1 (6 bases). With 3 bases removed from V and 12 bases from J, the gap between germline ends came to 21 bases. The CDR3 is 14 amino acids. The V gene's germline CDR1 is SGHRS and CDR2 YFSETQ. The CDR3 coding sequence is TGCGCCAGCAGCTCCTCGACAGGAGCCCCCTTAACTTTCTTT. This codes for CASSSSTGAPLTFF.

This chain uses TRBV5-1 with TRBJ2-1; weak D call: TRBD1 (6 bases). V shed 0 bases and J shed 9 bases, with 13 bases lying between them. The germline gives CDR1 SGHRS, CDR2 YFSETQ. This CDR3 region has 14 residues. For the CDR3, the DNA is TGCGCCAGCAGCTTGGTAACAGGGTATTCTGAGCAGTTCTTC. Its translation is CASSLVTGYSEQFF.

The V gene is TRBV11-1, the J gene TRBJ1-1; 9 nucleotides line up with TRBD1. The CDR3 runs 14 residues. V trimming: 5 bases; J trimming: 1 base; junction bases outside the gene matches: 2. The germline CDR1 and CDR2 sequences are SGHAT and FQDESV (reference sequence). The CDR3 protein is CASSQGQGNTEAFF. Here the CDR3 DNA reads TGTGCCAGCAGCCAGGGACAGGGGAACACTGAAGCTTTCTTT.

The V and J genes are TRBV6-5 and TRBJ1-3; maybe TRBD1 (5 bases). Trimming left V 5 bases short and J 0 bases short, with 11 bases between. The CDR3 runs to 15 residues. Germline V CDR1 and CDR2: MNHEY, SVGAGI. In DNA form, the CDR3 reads TGTGCCAGCAGTACCGACAGAGGCTCTGGAAACACCATATATTTT. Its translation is CASSTDRGSGNTIYF.

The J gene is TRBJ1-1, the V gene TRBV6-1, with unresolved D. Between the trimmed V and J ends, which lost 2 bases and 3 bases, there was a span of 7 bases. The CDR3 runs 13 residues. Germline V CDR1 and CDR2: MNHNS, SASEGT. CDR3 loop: CASSEQVDTEAFF. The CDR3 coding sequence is TGTGCCAGCAGTGAACAGGTGGACACTGAAGCTTTCTTT.

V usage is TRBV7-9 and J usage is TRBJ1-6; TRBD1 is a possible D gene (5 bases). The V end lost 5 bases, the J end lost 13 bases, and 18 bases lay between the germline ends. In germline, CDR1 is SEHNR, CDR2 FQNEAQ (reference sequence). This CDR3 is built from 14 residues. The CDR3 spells CASSHNQEGFPLHF. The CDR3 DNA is TGTGCCAGCAGCCATAACCAGGAGGGGTTCCCCCTCCACTTT.

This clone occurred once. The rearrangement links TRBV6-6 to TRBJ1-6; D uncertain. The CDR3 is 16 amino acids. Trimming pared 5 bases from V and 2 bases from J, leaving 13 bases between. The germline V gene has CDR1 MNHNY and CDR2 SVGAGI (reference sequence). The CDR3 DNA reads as TGTGCCAGCAGTAACGCCGCAGGCCCCTATAATTCACCCCTCCACTTT. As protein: CASSNAAGPYNSPLHF.

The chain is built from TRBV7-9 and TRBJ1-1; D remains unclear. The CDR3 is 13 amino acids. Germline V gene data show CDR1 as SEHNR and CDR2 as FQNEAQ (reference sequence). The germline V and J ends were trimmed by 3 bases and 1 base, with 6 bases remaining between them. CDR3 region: CASSFQENTEAFF. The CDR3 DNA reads TGTGCCAGCAGCTTTCAGGAGAACACTGAAGCTTTCTTT.

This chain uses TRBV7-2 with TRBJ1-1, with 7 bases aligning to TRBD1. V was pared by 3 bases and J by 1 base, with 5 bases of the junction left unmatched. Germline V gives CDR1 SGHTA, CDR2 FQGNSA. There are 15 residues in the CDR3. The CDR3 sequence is CASSLARTGNTEAFF. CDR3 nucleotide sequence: TGTGCCAGCAGCTTGGCCCGGACAGGGAACACTGAAGCTTTCTTT.

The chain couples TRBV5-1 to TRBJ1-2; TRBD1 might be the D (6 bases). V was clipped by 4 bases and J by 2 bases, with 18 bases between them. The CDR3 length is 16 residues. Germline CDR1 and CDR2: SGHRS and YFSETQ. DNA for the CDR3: TGCGCCAGCAGCCCGGACAGCACCAACCTAAACTATGGCTACACCTTC. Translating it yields CASSPDSTNLNYGYTF.

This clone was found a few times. CDR3 sequence reads: CASSGQNPNEKLFF. CDR3 in DNA: TGTGCCAGCAGTGGACAGAACCCGAATGAAAAACTGTTTTTT. V gene TRBV2 combines with J gene TRBJ1-4; perhaps TRBD1 as D (5 bases). With 4 bases removed from V and 5 bases from J, the gap between germline ends came to 11 bases. The CDR3 is made up of 14 amino acids. CDR1 is SNHLY, CDR2 FYNNEI, per germline.

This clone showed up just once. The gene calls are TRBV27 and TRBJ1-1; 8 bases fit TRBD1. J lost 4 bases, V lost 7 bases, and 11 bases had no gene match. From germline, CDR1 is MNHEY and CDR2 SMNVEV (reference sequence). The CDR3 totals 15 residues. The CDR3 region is CASTARAGGGTEAFF. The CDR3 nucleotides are TGTGCCAGCACCGCAAGGGCAGGGGGCGGCACTGAAGCTTTCTTT.

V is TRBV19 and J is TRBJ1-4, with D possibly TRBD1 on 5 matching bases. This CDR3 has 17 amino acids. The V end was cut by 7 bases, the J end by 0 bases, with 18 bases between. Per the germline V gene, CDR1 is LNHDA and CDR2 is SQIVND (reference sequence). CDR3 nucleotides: TGTGCCAGTAATGATCCCTCGACAGCCGCAACTAATGAAAAACTGTTTTTT. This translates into CASNDPSTAATNEKLFF.

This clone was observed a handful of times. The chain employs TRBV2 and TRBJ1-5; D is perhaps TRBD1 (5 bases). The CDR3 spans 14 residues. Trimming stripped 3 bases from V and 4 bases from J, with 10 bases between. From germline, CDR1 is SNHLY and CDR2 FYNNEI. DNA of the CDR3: TGTGCCAGCAGTGAGTGGAGGGGAAATCAGCCCCAGCATTTT. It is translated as CASSEWRGNQPQHF.

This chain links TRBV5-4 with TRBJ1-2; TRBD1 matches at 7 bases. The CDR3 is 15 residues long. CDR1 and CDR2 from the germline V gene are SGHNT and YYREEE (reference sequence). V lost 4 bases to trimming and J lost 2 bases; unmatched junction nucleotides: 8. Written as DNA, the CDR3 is TGTGCCAGCAGCGTGGGACAGTCTCCCAACTATGGCTACACCTTC. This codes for CASSVGQSPNYGYTF.

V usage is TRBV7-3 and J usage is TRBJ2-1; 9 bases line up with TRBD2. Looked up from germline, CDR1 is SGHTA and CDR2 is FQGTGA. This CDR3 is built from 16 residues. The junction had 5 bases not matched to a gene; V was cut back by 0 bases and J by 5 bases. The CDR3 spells CASSLTGGGAHNEQFF. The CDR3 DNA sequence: TGTGCCAGCAGCTTAACGGGCGGGGGGGCCCACAATGAGCAGTTCTTC.

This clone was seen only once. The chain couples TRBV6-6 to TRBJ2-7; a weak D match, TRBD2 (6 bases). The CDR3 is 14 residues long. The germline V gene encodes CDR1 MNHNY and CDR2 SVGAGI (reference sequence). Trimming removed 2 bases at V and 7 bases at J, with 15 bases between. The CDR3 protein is CASSYGGTPSEQYF. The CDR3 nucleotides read TGTGCCAGCAGTTACGGAGGGACTCCGTCTGAGCAGTACTTC.

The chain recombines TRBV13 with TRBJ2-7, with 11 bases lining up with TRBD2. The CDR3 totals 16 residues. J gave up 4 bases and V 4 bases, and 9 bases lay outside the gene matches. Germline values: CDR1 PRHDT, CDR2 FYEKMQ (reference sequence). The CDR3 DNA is TGTGCCAGCAGCTCGCCCCGACTAGCGGGAAGGTACGAGCAGTACTTC. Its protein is CASSSPRLAGRYEQYF. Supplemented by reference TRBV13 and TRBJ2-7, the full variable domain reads AAGVIQSPRHLIKEKRETATLKCYPIPRHDTVYWYQQGPGQDPQFLISFYEKMQSDKGSIPDRFSAQQFSDYHSELNMSSLELGDSALYFCASSSPRLAGRYEQYFGPGTRLTVT.

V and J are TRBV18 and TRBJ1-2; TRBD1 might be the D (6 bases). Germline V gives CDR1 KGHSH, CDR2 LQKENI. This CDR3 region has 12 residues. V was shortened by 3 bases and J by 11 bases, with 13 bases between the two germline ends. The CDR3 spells CASSPSGELYTF. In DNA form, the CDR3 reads TGTGCCAGCTCACCTTCAGGGGAACTATACACCTTC. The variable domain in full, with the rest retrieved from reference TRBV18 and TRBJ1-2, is NAGVMQNPRHLVRRRGQEARLRCSPMKGHSHVYWYRQLPEEGLKFMVYLQKENIIDESGMPKERFSAEFPKEGPSILRIQQVVRGDSAAYFCASSPSGELYTFGSGTRLTVV.

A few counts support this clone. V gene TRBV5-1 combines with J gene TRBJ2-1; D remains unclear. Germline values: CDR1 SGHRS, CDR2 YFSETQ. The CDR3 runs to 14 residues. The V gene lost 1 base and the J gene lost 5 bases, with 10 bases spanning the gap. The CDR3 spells CASSLRAIDNEQFF. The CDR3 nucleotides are TGCGCCAGCAGCTTGCGAGCTATCGACAATGAGCAGTTCTTC.

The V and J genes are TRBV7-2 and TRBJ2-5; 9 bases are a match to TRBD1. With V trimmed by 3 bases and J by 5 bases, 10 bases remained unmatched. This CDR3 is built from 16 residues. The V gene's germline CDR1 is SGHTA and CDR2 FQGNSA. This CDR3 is CASSFHNGQGMETQYF. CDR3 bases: TGTGCCAGCAGCTTCCACAACGGACAGGGGATGGAGACCCAGTACTTC.

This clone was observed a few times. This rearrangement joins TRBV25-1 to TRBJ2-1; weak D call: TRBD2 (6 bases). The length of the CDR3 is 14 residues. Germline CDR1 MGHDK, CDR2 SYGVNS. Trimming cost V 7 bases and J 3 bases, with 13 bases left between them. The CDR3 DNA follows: TGTGCCAGCACCCTACCCGGGGGCTACAATGAGCAGTTCTTC. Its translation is CASTLPGGYNEQFF.

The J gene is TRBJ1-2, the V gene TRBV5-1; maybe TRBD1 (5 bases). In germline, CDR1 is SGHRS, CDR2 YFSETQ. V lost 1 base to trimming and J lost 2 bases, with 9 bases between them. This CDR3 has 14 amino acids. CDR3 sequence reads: CASSLMTENYGYTF. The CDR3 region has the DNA TGCGCCAGCAGCTTGATGACAGAGAACTATGGCTACACCTTC.

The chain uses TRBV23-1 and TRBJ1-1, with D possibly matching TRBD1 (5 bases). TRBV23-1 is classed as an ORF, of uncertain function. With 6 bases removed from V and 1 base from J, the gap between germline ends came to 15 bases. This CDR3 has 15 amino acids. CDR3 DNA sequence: TGCGCCAGCAGGTTTCGGGGGGGAGGGAACACTGAAGCTTTCTTT. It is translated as CASRFRGGGNTEAFF.